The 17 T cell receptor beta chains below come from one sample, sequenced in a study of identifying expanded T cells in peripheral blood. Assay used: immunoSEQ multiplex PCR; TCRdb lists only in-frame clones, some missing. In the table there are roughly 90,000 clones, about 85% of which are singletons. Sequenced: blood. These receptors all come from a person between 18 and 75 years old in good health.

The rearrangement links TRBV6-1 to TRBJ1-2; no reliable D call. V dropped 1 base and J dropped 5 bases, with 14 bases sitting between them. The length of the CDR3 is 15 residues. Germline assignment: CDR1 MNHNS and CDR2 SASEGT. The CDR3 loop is CASSEGSGNSYGYTF. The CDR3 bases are TGTGCCAGCAGTGAAGGGAGCGGAAATTCTTATGGCTACACCTTC.

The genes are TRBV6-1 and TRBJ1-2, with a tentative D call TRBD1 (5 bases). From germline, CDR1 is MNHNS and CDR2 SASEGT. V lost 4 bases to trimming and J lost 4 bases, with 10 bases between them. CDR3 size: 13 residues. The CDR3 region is CASSASGSYGYTF. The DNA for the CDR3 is TGTGCCAGCAGTGCCTCAGGGAGCTATGGCTACACCTTC.

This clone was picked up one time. In nucleotides, the CDR3 is TGTGCCTGGAGTGGGCTTGGAGACAGGGGATACGAGCAGTACTTC. Amino acids: CAWSGLGDRGYEQYF. This chain connects TRBV30 to TRBJ2-7; 8 bases match TRBD1. With 1 base clipped from V and 4 bases from J, the junction kept 9 bases outside the gene matches. The CDR3 has 15 amino acids. CDR1 is GTSNPN, CDR2 SVGIG, per germline (reference sequence).

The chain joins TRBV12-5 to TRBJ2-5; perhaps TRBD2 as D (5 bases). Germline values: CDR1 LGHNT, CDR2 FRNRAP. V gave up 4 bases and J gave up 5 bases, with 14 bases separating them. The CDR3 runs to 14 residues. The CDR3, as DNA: TGTGCTAGTGGTTCCGGACTGACCTCGGAGACCCAGTACTTC. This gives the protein CASGSGLTSETQYF.

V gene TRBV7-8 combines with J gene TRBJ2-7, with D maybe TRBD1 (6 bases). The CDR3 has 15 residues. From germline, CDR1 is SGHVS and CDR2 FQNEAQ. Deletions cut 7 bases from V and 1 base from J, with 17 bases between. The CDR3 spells CASTQQGIVSYEQYF. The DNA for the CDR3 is TGTGCCAGCACCCAACAGGGAATAGTATCCTACGAGCAGTACTTC.

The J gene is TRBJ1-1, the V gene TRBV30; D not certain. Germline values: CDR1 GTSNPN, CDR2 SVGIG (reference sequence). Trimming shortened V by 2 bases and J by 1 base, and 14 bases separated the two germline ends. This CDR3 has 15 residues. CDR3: CAWSPITGRNTEAFF. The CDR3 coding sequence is TGTGCCTGGAGTCCTATAACGGGTCGGAACACTGAAGCTTTCTTT.

The CDR3 region is CASSVGRTYEQYF. The CDR3 DNA is TGTGCCAGCAGCGTCGGTCGAACCTACGAGCAGTACTTC. V usage is TRBV9 and J usage is TRBJ2-7; no firm D call. The CDR3 has 13 residues. CDR1 SGDLS and CDR2 YYNGEE come from the germline V gene. The V gene lost 2 bases and the J gene lost 2 bases, with 8 bases spanning the gap.

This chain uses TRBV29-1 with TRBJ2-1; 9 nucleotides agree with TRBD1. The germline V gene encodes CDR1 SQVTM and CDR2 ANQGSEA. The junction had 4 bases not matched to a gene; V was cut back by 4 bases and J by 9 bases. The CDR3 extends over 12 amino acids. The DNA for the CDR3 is TGCAGCGTTGGGACAGGGGAGGCTGAGCAGTTCTTC. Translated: CSVGTGEAEQFF.

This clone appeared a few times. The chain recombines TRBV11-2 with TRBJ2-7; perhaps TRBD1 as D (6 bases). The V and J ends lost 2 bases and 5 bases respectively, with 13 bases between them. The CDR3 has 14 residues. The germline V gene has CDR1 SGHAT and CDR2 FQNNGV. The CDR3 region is CASSLSQGVHEQYF. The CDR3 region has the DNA TGTGCCAGCAGCTTATCACAGGGAGTCCACGAGCAGTACTTC.

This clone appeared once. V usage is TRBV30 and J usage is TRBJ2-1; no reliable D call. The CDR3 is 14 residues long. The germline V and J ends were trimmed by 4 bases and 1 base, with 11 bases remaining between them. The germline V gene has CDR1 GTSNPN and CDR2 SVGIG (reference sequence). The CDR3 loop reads CAWNREFSYNEQFF. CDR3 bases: TGTGCCTGGAATAGGGAATTTTCCTACAATGAGCAGTTCTTC.

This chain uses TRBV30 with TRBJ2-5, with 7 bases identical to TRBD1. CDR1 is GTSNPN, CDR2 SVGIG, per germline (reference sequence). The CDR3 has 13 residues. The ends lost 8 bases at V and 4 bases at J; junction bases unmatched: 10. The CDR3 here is CALRRQGAETQYF. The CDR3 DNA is TGTGCCCTTAGGAGACAGGGAGCAGAGACCCAGTACTTC. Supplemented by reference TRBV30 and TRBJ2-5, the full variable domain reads SQTIHQWPATLVQPVGSPLSLECTVEGTSNPNLYWYRQAAGRGLQLLFYSVGIGQISSEVPQNLSASRPQDRQFILSSKKLLLSDSGFYLCALRRQGAETQYFGPGTRLLVL.

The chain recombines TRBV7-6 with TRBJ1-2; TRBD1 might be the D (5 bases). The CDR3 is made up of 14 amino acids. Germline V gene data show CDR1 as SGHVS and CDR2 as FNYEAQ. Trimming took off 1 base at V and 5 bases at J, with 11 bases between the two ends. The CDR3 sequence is CASSLGGVGYGYTF. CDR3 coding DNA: TGTGCCAGCAGCTTAGGAGGGGTGGGGTATGGCTACACCTTC. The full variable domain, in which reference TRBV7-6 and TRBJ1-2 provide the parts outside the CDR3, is GAGVSQSPRYKVTKRGQDVALRCDPISGHVSLYWYRQALGQGPEFLTYFNYEAQQDKSGLPNDRFSAERPEGSISTLTIQRTEQRDSAMYRCASSLGGVGYGYTFGSGTRLTVV.

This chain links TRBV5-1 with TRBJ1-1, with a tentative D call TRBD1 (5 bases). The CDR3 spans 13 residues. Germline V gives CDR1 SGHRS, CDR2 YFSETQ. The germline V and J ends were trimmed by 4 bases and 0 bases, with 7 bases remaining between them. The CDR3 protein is CASSVGVNTEAFF. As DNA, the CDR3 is TGCGCCAGCAGCGTAGGGGTGAACACTGAAGCTTTCTTT. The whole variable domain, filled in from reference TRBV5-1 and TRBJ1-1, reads KAGVTQTPRYLIKTRGQQVTLSCSPISGHRSVSWYQQTPGQGLQFLFEYFSETQRNKGNFPGRFSGRQFSNSRSEMNVSTLELGDSALYLCASSVGVNTEAFFGQGTRLTVV.

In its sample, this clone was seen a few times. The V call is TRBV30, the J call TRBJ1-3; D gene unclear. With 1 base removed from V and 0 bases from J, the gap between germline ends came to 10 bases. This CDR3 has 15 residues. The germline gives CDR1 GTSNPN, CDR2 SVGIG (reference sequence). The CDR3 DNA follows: TGTGCCTGGAGTGGTGGCCAAGTCTCTGGAAACACCATATATTTT. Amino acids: CAWSGGQVSGNTIYF.

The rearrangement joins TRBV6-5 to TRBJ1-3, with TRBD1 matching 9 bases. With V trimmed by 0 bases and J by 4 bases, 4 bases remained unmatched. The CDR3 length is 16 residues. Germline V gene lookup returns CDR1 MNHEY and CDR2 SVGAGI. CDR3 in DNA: TGTGCCAGCAGTTACTCGGGACAGGGTACAGGAAACACCATATATTTT. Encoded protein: CASSYSGQGTGNTIYF.

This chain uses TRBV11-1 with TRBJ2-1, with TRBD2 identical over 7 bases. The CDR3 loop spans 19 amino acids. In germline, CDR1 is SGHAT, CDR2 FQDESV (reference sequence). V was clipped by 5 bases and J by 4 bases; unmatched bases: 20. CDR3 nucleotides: TGTGCCAGCAGCCACCCAGGTGGGGCCGAGAGCGGGGTATACAATGAGCAGTTCTTC. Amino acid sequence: CASSHPGGAESGVYNEQFF.

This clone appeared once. Written as DNA, the CDR3 is TGTGCCATCAGCCAGGGACAGAGCAATCAGCCCCAGCATTTT. Amino acids: CAISQGQSNQPQHF. This chain uses TRBV10-3 with TRBJ1-5, with TRBD1 matching over 7 bases. CDR1 and CDR2 (germline): ENHRY, SYGVKD. V lost 6 bases and J lost 1; bases outside the gene matches: 3. This CDR3 is 14 amino acids long.